This T cell receptor (beta chain) was retrieved from a study of T-cell memory formation after mild COVID-19. V was trimmed by 3 bases and J by 0 bases, leaving 8 bases between them. CDR3 size: 14 residues. Germline lookup yields CDR1 DFQATT and CDR2 SNEGSKA (reference sequence). Concerning this clonotype: Its cognate antigen is unknown.

Study outcomes and limitations: Memory sampled before infection contained some responding clones, suggesting cross-reactive memory joined. While clones contracting from day 15 to 85 were balanced between CD4 and CD8, later expanders leaned CD4+. Mostly located in CM and EM were contracting CD4+ clones, with contracting CD8+ clones located in EMRA. Proof of SARS-CoV-2 specificity was absent for the second-wave clones that crested on day 37.

TCRdb fed the 5' RACE reads into MiXCR, producing one record per CDR3 protein. The repertoire holds 250,000 to 350,000 distinct CDR3 sequences, with roughly a fifth as singletons. The V gene is TRBV20-1, the J gene TRBJ2-2, with D possibly TRBD1 on 5 matching bases. Sequencing was carried out using PBMCs or a T cell subset sorted from them (not recorded which). The TCR was taken from a man between 18 and 35 years old who had mild COVID-19 (a few samples of this study predate the infection). Cell type and time point are not known. The CDR3 region is CSASRTTNTGELFF. The CDR3 DNA follows: TGCAGTGCTAGCAGGACAACGAACACCGGGGAGCTGTTTTTT.